The T cell receptor beta chain described here comes from a study of cytomegalovirus exposure and HLA in healthy donors. A multiplex PCR was run with 60 Vbeta primers and 13 Jbeta primers. This table comes from immunoSEQ multiplex PCR, and its TCRdb copy is limited to in-frame clones, with some not included. The data show around 250,000 clones, with over 70% seen just once and almost 8% held by the top ten. The germline V gene has CDR1 MNHEY and CDR2 SVGAGI. Deletions cut 4 bases from V and 5 bases from J, with 11 bases between. CDR3 length equals 14 residues. The material sequenced was PBMCs. V is TRBV6-5 and J is TRBJ2-2; D might be TRBD1 (6 bases). This clonotype was obtained from an older woman in good health and CMV-seropositive. CDR3 sequence (DNA): TGTGCCAGCAGTTTTGATCAGGGGACCGGGGAGCTGTTTTTT. Encoded protein: CASSFDQGTGELFF.